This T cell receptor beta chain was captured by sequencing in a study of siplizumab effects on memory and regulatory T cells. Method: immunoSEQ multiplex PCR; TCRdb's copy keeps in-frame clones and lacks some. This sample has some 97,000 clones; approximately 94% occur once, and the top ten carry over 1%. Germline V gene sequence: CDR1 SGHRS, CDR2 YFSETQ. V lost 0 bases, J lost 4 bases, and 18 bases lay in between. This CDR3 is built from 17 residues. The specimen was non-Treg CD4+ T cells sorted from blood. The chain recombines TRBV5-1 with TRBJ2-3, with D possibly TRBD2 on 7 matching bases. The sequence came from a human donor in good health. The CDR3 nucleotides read TGCGCCAGCAGCTTGGGGTTCGGGGGGCGTGTGGCAGATACGCAGTATTTT. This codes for CASSLGFGGRVADTQYF. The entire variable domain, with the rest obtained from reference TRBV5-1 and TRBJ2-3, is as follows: KAGVTQTPRYLIKTRGQQVTLSCSPISGHRSVSWYQQTPGQGLQFLFEYFSETQRNKGNFPGRFSGRQFSNSRSEMNVSTLELGDSALYLCASSLGFGGRVADTQYFGPGTRLTVL.